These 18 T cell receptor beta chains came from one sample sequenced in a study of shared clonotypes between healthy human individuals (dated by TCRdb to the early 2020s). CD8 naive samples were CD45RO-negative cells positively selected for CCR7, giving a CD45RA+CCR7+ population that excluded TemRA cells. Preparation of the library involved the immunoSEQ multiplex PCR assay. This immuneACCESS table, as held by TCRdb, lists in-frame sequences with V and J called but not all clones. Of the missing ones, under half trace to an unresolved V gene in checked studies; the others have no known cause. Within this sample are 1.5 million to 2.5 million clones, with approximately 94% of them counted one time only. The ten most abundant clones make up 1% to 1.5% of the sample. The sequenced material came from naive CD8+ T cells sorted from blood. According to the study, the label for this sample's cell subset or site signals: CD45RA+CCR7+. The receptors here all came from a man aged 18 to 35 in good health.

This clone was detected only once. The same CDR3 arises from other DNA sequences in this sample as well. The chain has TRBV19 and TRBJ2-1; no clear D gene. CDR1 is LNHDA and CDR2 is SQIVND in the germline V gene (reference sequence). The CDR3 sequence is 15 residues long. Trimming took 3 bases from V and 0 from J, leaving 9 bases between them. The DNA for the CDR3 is TGTGCCAGTAGTATCGCAGCAAGCTCCTACAATGAGCAGTTCTTC. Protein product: CASSIAASSYNEQFF.

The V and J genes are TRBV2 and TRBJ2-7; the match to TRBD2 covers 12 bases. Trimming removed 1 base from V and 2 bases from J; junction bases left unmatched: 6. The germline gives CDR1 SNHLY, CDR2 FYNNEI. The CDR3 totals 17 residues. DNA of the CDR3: TGTGCCAGCAGTGAAGGGAAAGGGACTAGCGGGCCCTACGAGCAGTACTTC. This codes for CASSEGKGTSGPYEQYF.

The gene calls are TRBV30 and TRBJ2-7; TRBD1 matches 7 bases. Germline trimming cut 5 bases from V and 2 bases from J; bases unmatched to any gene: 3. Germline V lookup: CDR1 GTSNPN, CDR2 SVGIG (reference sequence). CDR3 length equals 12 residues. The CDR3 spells CAWAGTAYEQYF. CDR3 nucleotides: TGTGCCTGGGCCGGGACAGCCTACGAGCAGTACTTC.

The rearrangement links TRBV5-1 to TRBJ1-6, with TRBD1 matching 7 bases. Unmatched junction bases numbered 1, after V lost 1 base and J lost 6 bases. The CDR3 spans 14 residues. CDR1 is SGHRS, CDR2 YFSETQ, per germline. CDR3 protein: CASSLTGVNSPLHF. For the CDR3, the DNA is TGCGCCAGCAGCTTGACAGGGGTTAATTCACCCCTCCACTTT.

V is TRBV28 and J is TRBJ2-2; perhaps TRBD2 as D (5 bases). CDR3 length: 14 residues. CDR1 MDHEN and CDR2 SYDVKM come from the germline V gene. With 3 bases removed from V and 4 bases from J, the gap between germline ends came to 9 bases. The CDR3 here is CASSLPRGTGELFF. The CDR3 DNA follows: TGTGCCAGCAGTTTGCCTCGGGGCACCGGGGAGCTGTTTTTT.

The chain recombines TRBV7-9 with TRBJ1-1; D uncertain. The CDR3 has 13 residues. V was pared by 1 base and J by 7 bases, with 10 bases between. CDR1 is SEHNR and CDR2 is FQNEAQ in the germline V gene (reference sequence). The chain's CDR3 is CASSLVTAGEAFF. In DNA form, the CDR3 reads TGTGCCAGCAGCTTAGTTACAGCAGGTGAAGCTTTCTTT.

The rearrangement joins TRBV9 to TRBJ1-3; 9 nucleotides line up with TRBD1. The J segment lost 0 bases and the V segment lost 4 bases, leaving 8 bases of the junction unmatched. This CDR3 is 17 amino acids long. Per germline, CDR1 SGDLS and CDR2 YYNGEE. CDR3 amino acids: CASSRLGTGNSGNTIYF. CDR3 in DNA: TGTGCCAGCAGCCGTCTCGGGACAGGGAACTCTGGAAACACCATATATTTT. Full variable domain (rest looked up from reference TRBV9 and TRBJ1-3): DSGVTQTPKHLITATGQRVTLRCSPRSGDLSVYWYQQSLDQGLQFLIQYYNGEERAKGNILERFSAQQFPDLHSELNLSSLELGDSALYFCASSRLGTGNSGNTIYFGEGSWLTVV.

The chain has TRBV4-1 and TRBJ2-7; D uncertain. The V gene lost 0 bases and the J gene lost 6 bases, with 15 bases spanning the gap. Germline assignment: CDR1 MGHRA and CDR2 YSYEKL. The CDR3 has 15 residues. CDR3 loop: CASSQETNWNGEQYF. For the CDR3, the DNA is TGCGCCAGCAGCCAAGAGACCAACTGGAACGGCGAGCAGTACTTC.

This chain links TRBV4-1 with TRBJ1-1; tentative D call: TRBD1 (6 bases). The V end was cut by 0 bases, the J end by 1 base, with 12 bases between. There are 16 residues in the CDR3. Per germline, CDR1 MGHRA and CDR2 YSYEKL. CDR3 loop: CASSQEWEGGNTEAFF. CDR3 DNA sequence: TGCGCCAGCAGCCAAGAATGGGAGGGGGGGAACACTGAAGCTTTCTTT.

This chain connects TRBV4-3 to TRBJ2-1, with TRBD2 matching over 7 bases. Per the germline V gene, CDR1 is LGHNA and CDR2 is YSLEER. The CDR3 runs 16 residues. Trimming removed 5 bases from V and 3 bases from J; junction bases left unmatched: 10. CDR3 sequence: CASSSLAEGIYNEQFF. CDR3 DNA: TGCGCCAGCAGCTCCCTAGCGGAGGGAATCTACAATGAGCAGTTCTTC.

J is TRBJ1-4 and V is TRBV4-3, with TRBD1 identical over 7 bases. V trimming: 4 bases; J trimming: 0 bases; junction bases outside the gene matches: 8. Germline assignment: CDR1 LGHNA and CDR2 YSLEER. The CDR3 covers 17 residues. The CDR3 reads CASSPRTGGATNEKLFF. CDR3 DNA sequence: TGCGCCAGCAGCCCCCGGACAGGAGGTGCAACTAATGAAAAACTGTTTTTT.

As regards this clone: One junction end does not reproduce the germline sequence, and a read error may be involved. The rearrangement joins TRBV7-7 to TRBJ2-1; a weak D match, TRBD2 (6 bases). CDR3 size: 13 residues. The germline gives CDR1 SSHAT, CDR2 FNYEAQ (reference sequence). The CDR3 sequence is CASSASSSVEQFF. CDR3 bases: TGTGCTAGCAGCGCATCGTCTAGCGTTGAGCAGTTCTTC.

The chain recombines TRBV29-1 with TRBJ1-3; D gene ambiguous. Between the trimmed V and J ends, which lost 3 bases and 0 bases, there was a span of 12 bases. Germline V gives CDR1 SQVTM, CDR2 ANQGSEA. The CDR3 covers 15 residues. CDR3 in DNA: TGCAGCGTTGATCCTGGCGGGAACTCTGGAAACACCATATATTTT. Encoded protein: CSVDPGGNSGNTIYF.

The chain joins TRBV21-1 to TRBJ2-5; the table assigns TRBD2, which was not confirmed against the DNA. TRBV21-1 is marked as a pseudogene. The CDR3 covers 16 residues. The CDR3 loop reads CASSFLGGGAEETQYF. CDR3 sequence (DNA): TGTGCCAGCAGCTTTCTGGGCGGGGGCGCGGAAGAGACCCAGTACTTC.

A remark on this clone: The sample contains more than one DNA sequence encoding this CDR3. The CDR3 DNA reads TGTGCCAGCAGGTCGACAGGGGTAGAGACCCAGTACTTC. It is translated as CASRSTGVETQYF. The gene calls are TRBV6-5 and TRBJ2-5; 8 bases fit TRBD1. The CDR3 has 13 amino acids. Looked up from germline, CDR1 is MNHEY and CDR2 is SVGAGI. With V trimmed by 6 bases and J by 4 bases, 4 bases remained unmatched.

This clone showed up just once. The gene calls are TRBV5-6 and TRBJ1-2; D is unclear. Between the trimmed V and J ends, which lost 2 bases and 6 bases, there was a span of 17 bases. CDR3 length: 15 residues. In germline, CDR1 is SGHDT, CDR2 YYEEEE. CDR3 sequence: CASSFRGEGTDGYTF. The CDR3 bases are TGTGCCAGCAGCTTCCGTGGGGAGGGAACCGATGGCTACACCTTC.

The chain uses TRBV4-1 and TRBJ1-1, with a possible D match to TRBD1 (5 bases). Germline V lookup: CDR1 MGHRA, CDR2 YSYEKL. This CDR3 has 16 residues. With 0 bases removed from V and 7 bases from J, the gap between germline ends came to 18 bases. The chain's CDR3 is CASSQDPGGREVEAFF. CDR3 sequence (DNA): TGCGCCAGCAGCCAAGATCCCGGCGGCAGGGAGGTTGAAGCTTTCTTT.

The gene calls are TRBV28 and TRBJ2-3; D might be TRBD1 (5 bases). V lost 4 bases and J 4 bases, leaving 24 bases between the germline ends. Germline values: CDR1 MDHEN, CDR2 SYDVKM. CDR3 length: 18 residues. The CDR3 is CASSSPRYTLDKADTQYF. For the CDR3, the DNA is TGTGCCAGCAGTTCCCCCCGCTATACCCTGGACAAAGCAGATACGCAGTATTTT. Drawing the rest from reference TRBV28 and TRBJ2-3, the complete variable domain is DVKVTQSSRYLVKRTGEKVFLECVQDMDHENMFWYRQDPGLGLRLIYFSYDVKMKEKGDIPEGYSVSREKKERFSLILESASTNQTSMYLCASSSPRYTLDKADTQYFGPGTRLTVL.